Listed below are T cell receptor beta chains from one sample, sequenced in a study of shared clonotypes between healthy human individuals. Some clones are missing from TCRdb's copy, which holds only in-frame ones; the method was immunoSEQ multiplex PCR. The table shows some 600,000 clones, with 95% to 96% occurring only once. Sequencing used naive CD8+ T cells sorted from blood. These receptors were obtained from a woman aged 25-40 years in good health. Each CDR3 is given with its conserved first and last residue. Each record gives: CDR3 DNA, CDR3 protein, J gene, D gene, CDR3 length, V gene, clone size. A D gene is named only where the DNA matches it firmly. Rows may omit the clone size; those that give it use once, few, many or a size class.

cdr3_nt: TGTGCCAGCAGCTTAACGTTCGATGAGCAGTTCTTC
cdr3_aa: CASSLTFDEQFF
j_call: TRBJ2-1
d_call: .
cdr3_length: 12
v_call: TRBV7-8
clone_size: once

cdr3_nt: TGTGCCAGCAGCTTTGGACTAGCGGGAGCGTACGAGCAGTACTTC
cdr3_aa: CASSFGLAGAYEQYF
j_call: TRBJ2-7
d_call: TRBD2
cdr3_length: 15
v_call: TRBV13
clone_size: .

cdr3_nt: TGTGCCAGCAGTTTTATACTAGCGGGAGCGTGGGATGAGCAGTTCTTC
cdr3_aa: CASSFILAGAWDEQFF
j_call: TRBJ2-1
d_call: TRBD2
cdr3_length: 16
v_call: TRBV27
clone_size: .

cdr3_nt: TGTGCCAGCAGCTTACCCCCCATTAGTAGGGGTCACGAGCAGTACTTC
cdr3_aa: CASSLPPISRGHEQYF
j_call: TRBJ2-7
d_call: .
cdr3_length: 16
v_call: TRBV7-9
clone_size: .

cdr3_nt: TGCACCAGCTTACCAATGGACTTGGCGGGCCCGGTGGAGAACACTGAAGCTTTCTTT
cdr3_aa: CTSLPMDLAGPVENTEAFF
j_call: TRBJ1-1
d_call: .
cdr3_length: 19
v_call: TRBV1
clone_size: .

cdr3_nt: TGTGCCAGCAGTAGTGGAGCCAAAAACATTCAGTACTTC
cdr3_aa: CASSSGAKNIQYF
j_call: TRBJ2-4
d_call: .
cdr3_length: 13
v_call: TRBV27
clone_size: .

cdr3_nt: TGTGCCAGCAGTCCGCTGGGCCCGGGAGCGACTGAGCAGTTCTTC
cdr3_aa: CASSPLGPGATEQFF
j_call: TRBJ2-1
d_call: .
cdr3_length: 15
v_call: TRBV28
clone_size: .

cdr3_nt: TGTGCCAGCAGCTTGGCGGGATCAGGGCAGCCCCAGCATTTT
cdr3_aa: CASSLAGSGQPQHF
j_call: TRBJ1-5
d_call: .
cdr3_length: 14
v_call: TRBV5-6
clone_size: .

cdr3_nt: TGTGCCAGCAGCCAAGATTGGACAGGACTCGGCTACACCTTC
cdr3_aa: CASSQDWTGLGYTF
j_call: TRBJ1-2
d_call: TRBD1
cdr3_length: 14
v_call: TRBV14
clone_size: .

cdr3_nt: TGTGCCAGCAGGGCACCCATAGGCCAGGGTACGCAGTATTTT
cdr3_aa: CASRAPIGQGTQYF
j_call: TRBJ2-3
d_call: .
cdr3_length: 14
v_call: TRBV2
clone_size: .

cdr3_nt: TGCAGCGTTACGACAGGGAACACCCAGTACTTC
cdr3_aa: CSVTTGNTQYF
j_call: TRBJ2-5
d_call: TRBD1
cdr3_length: 11
v_call: TRBV29-1
clone_size: .

cdr3_nt: TGTGCCAGCAGTTTAGGGCGGGCCTACGAGCAGTACTTC
cdr3_aa: CASSLGRAYEQYF
j_call: TRBJ2-7
d_call: .
cdr3_length: 13
v_call: TRBV27
clone_size: .

cdr3_nt: TGTGCCAGCAGCTTGATCGGCTCGGGGAGAGATGGCTACACCTTC
cdr3_aa: CASSLIGSGRDGYTF
j_call: TRBJ1-2
d_call: .
cdr3_length: 15
v_call: TRBV5-4
clone_size: .

cdr3_nt: TGCGCCAGCAGCCAAGTCAGGGGCAGGGATGGAGAGACCCAGTACTTC
cdr3_aa: CASSQVRGRDGETQYF
j_call: TRBJ2-5
d_call: .
cdr3_length: 16
v_call: TRBV4-1
clone_size: .

cdr3_nt: TGTGCCAGCAGTTTCCGGGACACGGGAGAGACCCAGTACTTC
cdr3_aa: CASSFRDTGETQYF
j_call: TRBJ2-5
d_call: .
cdr3_length: 14
v_call: TRBV27
clone_size: .

cdr3_nt: TGTGCCAGCAGCTTAGTTCGCGGGAGTAGAACAGATACGCAGTATTTT
cdr3_aa: CASSLVRGSRTDTQYF
j_call: TRBJ2-3
d_call: TRBD2
cdr3_length: 16
v_call: TRBV11-2
clone_size: .

cdr3_nt: TGTGCCAGCAGTTACCCCCGAAAGGGGGGAAACACTGAAGCTTTCTTT
cdr3_aa: CASSYPRKGGNTEAFF
j_call: TRBJ1-1
d_call: .
cdr3_length: 16
v_call: TRBV6-5
clone_size: .

cdr3_nt: TGTGCCAGCAGCCCCGGGTGGGTCTCAGCCTACGAGCAGTACTTC
cdr3_aa: CASSPGWVSAYEQYF
j_call: TRBJ2-7
d_call: .
cdr3_length: 15
v_call: TRBV13
clone_size: .

cdr3_nt: TGCGCCAGCAGCTTCTCCTCCTCCTACGAGCAGTACTTC
cdr3_aa: CASSFSSSYEQYF
j_call: TRBJ2-7
d_call: .
cdr3_length: 13
v_call: TRBV5-1
clone_size: .

cdr3_nt: TGCGCCAGCAGCTTGGCGGGGACTTACAATGAGCAGTTCTTC
cdr3_aa: CASSLAGTYNEQFF
j_call: TRBJ2-1
d_call: .
cdr3_length: 14
v_call: TRBV5-1
clone_size: .

cdr3_nt: TGCGCCAGCAGCTTGGTGCCTTCCTACGAGCAGTACTTC
cdr3_aa: CASSLVPSYEQYF
j_call: TRBJ2-7
d_call: .
cdr3_length: 13
v_call: TRBV5-1
clone_size: once

cdr3_nt: TGCGCCAGCAGCTTGGATGGTCTACTCTCCTACGAGCAGTACTTC
cdr3_aa: CASSLDGLLSYEQYF
j_call: TRBJ2-7
d_call: .
cdr3_length: 15
v_call: TRBV5-1
clone_size: .

cdr3_nt: TGCAGCGTTGAAGAATCGGACAATGAGCAGTTCTTC
cdr3_aa: CSVEESDNEQFF
j_call: TRBJ2-1
d_call: .
cdr3_length: 12
v_call: TRBV29-1
clone_size: once

cdr3_nt: TGCGCCAGCAGCCATCGGACAGGGCAGGGAGGCTACACCTTC
cdr3_aa: CASSHRTGQGGYTF
j_call: TRBJ1-2
d_call: TRBD1
cdr3_length: 14
v_call: TRBV4-1
clone_size: .

cdr3_nt: TGCGCCAGCAGTGGACAGCCCCAAGAGACCCAGTACTTC
cdr3_aa: CASSGQPQETQYF
j_call: TRBJ2-5
d_call: .
cdr3_length: 13
v_call: TRBV4-1
clone_size: .